This T cell receptor beta chain was sequenced during a study of T cells in Graves' hyperthyroidism and ophthalmopathy. General observations from the study: Blood samples included most of the expanded thyroid clonotypes exceeding 0.001.

With respect to this clonotype: The antigen is not known.

This CDR3 contains 17 residues. CDR1 is KGHSH and CDR2 is LQKENI in the germline V gene. The junction had 7 bases not matched to a gene; V was cut back by 3 bases and J by 3 bases. RNA transcripts yielded amplified TCR beta CDR3 regions. Carried out on the TCR CDR3, a first-round RT-PCR used the HTBI primer set. TCRdb recomputed calls from the multiplex PCR reads with MiXCR, one row per CDR3 protein. The sample includes about 640,000 distinct CDR3 sequences, about 14% of them seen just once. The material sequenced was blood. The rearrangement links TRBV18 to TRBJ2-7; TRBD2 matches at 14 bases. The source is a woman in her fifties or sixties with Graves' ophthalmopathy. CDR3 DNA sequence: TGTGCCAGCTCACCCGTAACCGGGACTAGCGGGGGCTACGAGCAGTACTTC. This codes for CASSPVTGTSGGYEQYF.